Here is one T cell receptor (beta chain) with its context. The data were taken from a study of blood T cell repertoires in COVID-19. Study overall: Some COVID-19 samples were acute and others convalescent; all came from the United States, Italy and Spain. PBMCs, B-cell-depleted T cells, or T cells provided the cDNA or gDNA that made up the material.

This CDR3 is 13 amino acids long. V was pared by 3 bases and J by 0 bases, with 5 bases between. Authors' analysis steps: Reference gene primer amplification in the assay estimated nucleated cell counts. Clones were read by immunoSEQ multiplex PCR, and TCRdb kept only the in-frame ones, dropping some. V and J calls and clone size come straight from that table; D and trimming were deduced from the DNA. The sample lists some 190,000 clones, approximately 85% occurring once. The J gene is TRBJ1-2, the V gene TRBV12-3 or TRBV12-4; no firm D call. The clonotype was recovered from a human donor with active or convalescent COVID-19. The donor label of this sample is uncertain. Sequencing was performed on peripheral blood. The CDR3 loop reads CASSLRSNYGYTF. In nucleotides, the CDR3 is TGTGCCAGCAGTTTGAGGTCTAACTATGGCTACACCTTC.